This note documents a single T cell receptor beta chain sequence. The antigen it recognizes is unknown. The sample holds no much larger clone one base away, and base qualities are not on file. The receptor library was made with the immunoSEQ multiplex PCR assay. For the multiplex PCR, a mixture combining 60 forward primers for TCR Vbeta segments and 13 reverse primers for TCR Jbeta segments was used. The CDR3 region of rearranged TCR beta genes was amplified from genomic DNA with a multiplex PCR assay. Amplified TCR beta libraries were sequenced as 87-base-pair reads on the Illumina HiSeq System. The study's processing was this. Across the roughly 700 repertoires, a later analysis counted about 81 million unique TCR beta chains, some 11 million of which were shared by at least two donors. Raw reads were error-corrected and collapsed into unique sequences with a nearest-neighbor algorithm that merged closely related sequences to remove PCR and sequencing errors. CDR3 sequences were aligned to IMGT reference sequences to assign V, D and J gene segments. For a sequence to be retained, a match of at least six nucleotides was required to both a V gene segment and a J gene segment. Rearrangements were classified as productive when the CDR3 lacked stop codons and remained in frame with V and J, and all other rearrangements were classified as non-productive. CDR3 was defined according to IMGT convention as the region running from the second conserved V-encoded cysteine to the conserved J-encoded phenylalanine. The earlier analysis of 450 to 750 of the donors excluded any sequence lacking an unambiguous match to a single V gene segment. An earlier analysis of under 750 of the donors called V segments functional above 56.7% productive rearrangements and segregating when the between-donor standard deviation exceeded 5%. A statistical classification framework was built to diagnose cytomegalovirus status from the catalog of TCR beta chain sequences. In a later analysis, V and J genes were assigned by comparing TCR nucleotide sequences against IMGT/GENE-DB human TR gene sequences. The TCRdist pipeline was used in a later analysis to assign CDR3 sequences and most-parsimonious VDJ recombination scenarios. In a later analysis, each TCR beta chain was defined by its CDR3 amino acid sequence together with its V-gene family, and reads without a unique V-gene family were excluded. To address suspected cross-contamination and a sequencing artifact, a later analysis removed approximately 600 highly shared, low-generation-probability nucleotide sequences. A later analysis calculated a clonal expansion index for each public chain from normalized within-repertoire ranks of inferred template counts. In a later analysis, generation probabilities were computed using a VDJ recombination model fitted to out-of-frame rearrangements, and the results were checked against IGoR. In a later analysis, TCR-TCR, TCR-HLA and TCR-CMV co-occurrence was scored with hypergeometric tests, and a repertoire-size bias correction was applied to TCR pairs. To estimate false discovery rates, a later analysis permuted the HLA or CMV assignments 20 times. In a later analysis, co-occurring TCRs were grouped using DBSCAN, with TCRdist sequence similarity added in when clustering inside HLA-allele-positive subsets. Repertoires with fewer than 30,000 or more than 120,000 public chains were left out of co-occurrence clustering, as were five repertoires with anomalous nucleotide sharing. In its TCRdb copy, this immuneACCESS table keeps in-frame sequences only and misses some clones. Where compared with another copy, unresolved V genes explain less than half of these, and the others have no known cause. V, J and clone size are those of that table, while D and trimming were read from the DNA. Here the sample has about 140,000 clones; around four fifths occur a single time. The ten largest clones take up 1.4% to 1.5% of the sample.

The data were obtained in a study of cytomegalovirus exposure and HLA in healthy donors (dated by TCRdb to about 2017). In terms of the full investigation: According to an earlier analysis of 587 of the donors, about 179 million T cells yielded 120 million or so unique TCR beta sequences and approximately 300 Gb of sequence data. An early release covering approximately 600 HLA-typed donors comprised about 310 gigabases of sequencing data and tens of millions of unique TCR sequences. Of the 300 to 500 genotyped donors, 65% to 90% were placed in the genetic ancestry cluster associated with self-reported Caucasian donors. The study aimed to test whether cataloging public T cell receptors could reveal signatures of past pathogen exposure. The T cell repertoires of 666 subjects were profiled by immunosequencing and related to cytomegalovirus serostatus. Along with the approximately 650-subject first cohort, a separate validation cohort of over a hundred different subjects was used. High-throughput TCR immunosequencing, statistical association of individual TCRs with disease status, and machine learning were combined to predict cytomegalovirus infection status. A later analysis re-analyzed previously published TCR beta repertoires from about 600 donors and added high-resolution HLA genotyping to study TCR occurrence patterns. The later analysis used no new phenotypic data to find candidate immune exposures, relying instead on TCR beta sequences and their occurrence across donors. To decide whether each TCR beta V gene segment behaved as functional or pseudogenic, an earlier analysis of fewer than 750 of the donors relied on high-throughput TCR beta sequencing. Alongside the repertoire data, information on donor age, sex, ethnicity and CMV serostatus was compiled. In a later genetic analysis, genome-wide SNP genotypes for about 55% of the roughly 700 donors were used, and that subset was treated as a discovery cohort. Every repertoire in the discovery cohort had been generated on one and the same sequencing platform. Class I and class II HLA loci were covered by the typing at four-digit resolution. The number of donors typed differed by locus, with 629-630 for A, B, C, DRB1 and DQB1, around 500 for DQA1, about 610 for DPA1, and around 460 for DPB1. Because of strong linkage in the cohort, roughly five DR-DQ haplotypes were treated as single units for association and clustering. On average, roughly 240,000 unique TCR beta nucleotide sequences were sequenced per donor among some 420 genotyped donors of the cohort, with roughly a sixth of those sequences being non-productive.

The cohort was made up of several hundred healthy bone marrow donors. Cohort members were all nominally healthy when sampled, although unrecorded immune exposures were likely present. The donor tested CMV seropositive, placing the donor among the 250 to 300 seropositive members of the cohort. A peripheral blood sample was provided by each donor, and peripheral blood mononuclear cells were used for TCR beta sequencing. Genomic DNA extraction from the blood cell samples was performed with the Qiagen DNeasy Blood Extraction Kit. Broader findings and caveats from the paper: The earlier analysis of almost 600 of the donors excluded about 16 rarely observed V segments, including chromosome 9 orphons, because counts were too low. Specific HLA alleles were associated with 15,000 to 20,000 TCR beta sequences at a false discovery rate of 0.05 in a later analysis. The study listed approximately 160 TCR beta chains as associated with cytomegalovirus. Sequencing depth was assumed to be roughly uniform across donors in the presence/absence analyses, though that assumption may not hold. An earlier analysis of approximately 570 of the donors showed that most TCR beta V segments appeared in productive rearrangements either about 87% or about 30% of the time, which broadly matched IMGT annotations. Most CMV-associated TCR beta chains appeared to be HLA-restricted in a later analysis, and the HLA associations seemed to be driven largely by CMV exposure. In a later genetic analysis, fewer N-insertions in productive TCRs were reported among donors in an Asian-associated ancestry cluster than the roughly 640-donor mean. In a later analysis, several top co-occurrence clusters were reported to appear linked to parvovirus B19, influenza, CMV and Epstein-Barr virus. In this cohort, only TCR beta chains were sequenced, and detectable features were limited by the absence of alpha or paired-chain data. Three of the identified cytomegalovirus-associated TCR beta chains were confirmed in vitro to be specific for cytomegalovirus antigens. Most TCR sequences were seen in very few donors, while some public TCRs were found in many individuals. Strong co-occurrence of HLA alleles, especially DR and DQ, made assigning TCR associations to individual alleles difficult. In both the original and validation cohorts, the classifier was reported to diagnose cytomegalovirus status with high specificity and sensitivity. HLA typing was unavailable for some donors at each locus, so association tests used only the typed subset. A cluster of highly shared sequence variants was judged likely to represent a technical artifact of the sequencing pipeline. Correlated functional status among segregating V segments might be attributable to linkage disequilibrium, but an unknown experimental factor could not be ruled out. In a later genetic analysis, a missense DCLRE1C variant was associated with V-gene and J-gene trimming of TCR beta chains, and the association was replicated in an independent cohort. Immune exposure information for the cohort was limited to CMV serostatus. A later analysis found that HLA-associated TCR beta chains were more clonally expanded and had lower generation probabilities than equally common non-associated chains. In a later analysis, the rate of TCR association differed among HLA loci, with DRB1 alleles having the most associated TCRs and HLA-C alleles having the fewest. It was suggested by the authors that the approach could potentially be generalized to other disease states and immunological phenotypes. A further reported finding was that TCR beta sequences accurately predicted the HLA-A and HLA-B alleles for most subjects in the first cohort.

Material: PBMCs. The clonotype was recovered from a man aged 30 to 39 in good health and CMV-seropositive.

The CDR3 protein is CASGGRGRTDTQYF. The nucleotide sequence is given as TGTGCCAGCGGCGGGAGGGGACGCACAGATACGCAGTATTTT. The V gene is TRBV11-3 and the J gene is TRBJ2-3, with TRBD2 matching 9 junction bases. Clipping removes 8 bases from V and 1 base from J, with 4 as the unmatched junction base count. Spanning cysteine to phenylalanine, the CDR3 consists of 14 amino acids. Only the CDR3 portion is preserved as DNA: 42 bases, with reading frame beginning at the first base. The germline V gene supplies CDR1 SGHNT and CDR2 YENEEA.